The 31 T cell receptor beta chains below all came from one sample that was sequenced in a study of shared clonotypes between healthy human individuals (TCRdb year 2020). The receptor library was made with the immunoSEQ multiplex PCR assay. TCRdb retrieved this table from immuneACCESS and kept in-frame rearrangements only. Not all clones are present; in checked studies, unresolved V genes account for under half, and no reason is known for the remainder. In this sample the table shows hundreds of thousands of clones, 85% to 95% of which occur a single time. The ten largest account for 0.11% of the sample. CD8 naive samples were CD45RO-negative cells positively selected for CCR7, giving a CD45RA+CCR7+ population that excluded TemRA cells. The sequencing sample was made of naive CD8+ T cells sorted from blood. The sample's cell subset or site label is to be understood as: CD45RA+CCR7+. Every receptor here comes from a woman in her 30s in good health.

This rearrangement joins TRBV6-1 to TRBJ1-5, with D unclear. Germline CDR1 reads MNHNS; CDR2 reads SASEGT. CDR3 length equals 15 residues. Trimming removed 3 bases at V and 4 bases at J, with 13 bases between. The CDR3 here is CASSDPTEYNQPQHF. The CDR3 nucleotides read TGTGCCAGCAGTGATCCCACTGAGTATAATCAGCCCCAGCATTTT.

Regarding this clone: Other DNA sequences within the sample encode an identical CDR3. The chain joins TRBV10-1 to TRBJ2-7; D might be TRBD2 (5 bases). Trimming removed 4 bases from V and 0 bases from J, with 7 bases in between. Germline lookup yields CDR1 WNHNN and CDR2 SYGVQD (reference sequence). The CDR3 length is 13 residues. The CDR3 DNA follows: TGCGCCAGCAGTGTCGGAGGCTCCTACGAGCAGTACTTC. Its translation is CASSVGGSYEQYF.

The genes are TRBV10-1 and TRBJ2-7; unclear D gene. The CDR3 contains 14 residues. V dropped 5 bases and J dropped 5 bases, with 16 bases sitting between them. The germline gives CDR1 WNHNN, CDR2 SYGVQD (reference sequence). CDR3 sequence: CASSSIPDEDEQYF. DNA of the CDR3: TGCGCCAGCAGTTCGATCCCCGATGAGGACGAGCAGTACTTC.

This clone was counted once. This sequence joins TRBV2 and TRBJ2-1; 9 positions match TRBD2. CDR1 and CDR2 (germline): SNHLY, FYNNEI. V was pared by 3 bases and J by 3 bases, with 12 bases of the junction left unmatched. The CDR3 runs 18 residues. The CDR3 nucleotides are TGTGCCAGCAGTGAGTGGGGACTAGCAGATGAAGGCTACAATGAGCAGTTCTTC. Protein: CASSEWGLADEGYNEQFF.

The chain has TRBV28 and TRBJ2-5; D perhaps matches TRBD2 (5 bases). Trimming removed 3 bases from V and 4 bases from J, with 15 bases in between. This CDR3 spans 15 amino acids. The germline V gene has CDR1 MDHEN and CDR2 SYDVKM. For the CDR3, the DNA is TGTGCCAGCAGTTTGCCCGCGGGCTCACCAGAGACCCAGTACTTC. Its protein is CASSLPAGSPETQYF.

The V gene is TRBV5-5, the J gene TRBJ2-5; D not certain. Germline V lookup: CDR1 SGHKS, CDR2 YYEKEE (reference sequence). The CDR3 has 13 residues. The V gene lost 4 bases and the J gene lost 2 bases, with 9 bases spanning the gap. This CDR3 is CASSRALQETQYF. The DNA of the CDR3 is TGTGCCAGCAGCCGGGCCCTACAAGAGACCCAGTACTTC.

Turning to this clone: Other DNA sequences from this sample encode an identical CDR3 as well. The V gene is TRBV27, the J gene TRBJ2-3; 13 bases fit TRBD2. The CDR3 loop spans 16 amino acids. With V trimmed by 5 bases and J by 4 bases, 6 bases remained unmatched. From germline, CDR1 is MNHEY and CDR2 SMNVEV (reference sequence). The CDR3 region is CASSLLLAGGSDTQYF. The CDR3 nucleotides are TGTGCCAGCAGTCTCCTACTAGCGGGAGGGTCAGATACGCAGTATTTT.

The J gene is TRBJ2-7, the V gene TRBV2; TRBD1 agrees at 7 bases. The junction had 2 bases not matched to a gene; V was cut back by 1 base and J by 2 bases. CDR1 SNHLY and CDR2 FYNNEI come from the germline V gene. This CDR3 comprises 14 residues. The CDR3 loop reads CASSEGQGAYEQYF. CDR3 nucleotides: TGTGCCAGCAGTGAAGGTCAGGGGGCCTACGAGCAGTACTTC.

The genes are TRBV27 and TRBJ2-2; 8 bases align to TRBD1. Germline CDR1 reads MNHEY; CDR2 reads SMNVEV (reference sequence). The V and J ends lost 5 bases and 2 bases, in that order; junction bases with no gene match: 22. The CDR3 runs 21 residues. The CDR3 region has the DNA TGTGCCAGCAGTCCATCACTGGGGGCAGGGGGCGGATGGGGAAACACCGGGGAGCTGTTTTTT. The encoded protein is CASSPSLGAGGGWGNTGELFF.

V usage is TRBV29-1 and J usage is TRBJ1-2; TRBD1 agrees at 7 bases. The V gene end was trimmed by 3 bases and the J gene end by 4 bases; junction bases not matched to a gene: 5. CDR1 SQVTM and CDR2 ANQGSEA come from the germline V gene. CDR3 length: 13 residues. The CDR3 sequence: CSVDEEGAYGYTF. CDR3 in DNA: TGCAGCGTTGATGAGGAGGGGGCCTATGGCTACACCTTC.

This chain connects TRBV28 to TRBJ2-7; D may be TRBD1 (6 bases). V was trimmed by 3 bases and J by 3 bases, leaving 12 bases between them. The CDR3 has 14 amino acids. Germline V lookup: CDR1 MDHEN, CDR2 SYDVKM. CDR3 DNA sequence: TGTGCCAGCAGTTTCCAGGGGAGTTTCTACGAGCAGTACTTC. This sequence encodes CASSFQGSFYEQYF.

This sequence joins TRBV11-2 and TRBJ2-7, with TRBD2 as a possible D gene (5 bases). V was pared by 5 bases and J by 2 bases, with 22 bases between. Germline lookup yields CDR1 SGHAT and CDR2 FQNNGV. The CDR3 spans 17 residues. CDR3 in amino acids: CASSHLRRGIQAYEQYF. In DNA form, the CDR3 reads TGTGCCAGCAGCCACCTCAGACGAGGGATTCAGGCCTACGAGCAGTACTTC.

The chain joins TRBV4-2 to TRBJ2-7; D possibly corresponds to TRBD2 (6 bases). The V gene's germline CDR1 is LGHNA and CDR2 YNFKEQ. V was clipped by 3 bases and J by 4 bases, with 16 bases between them. The CDR3 loop spans 15 amino acids. The CDR3 spells CASSQGLLKSYEQYF. Here the CDR3 DNA reads TGTGCCAGCAGCCAGGGACTTCTGAAATCATACGAGCAGTACTTC.

V gene TRBV4-1 combines with J gene TRBJ2-3, with 11 bases identical to TRBD2. Per the germline V gene, CDR1 is MGHRA and CDR2 is YSYEKL. V trimming: 5 bases; J trimming: 5 bases; junction bases outside the gene matches: 6. This CDR3 is built from 15 residues. Written as DNA, the CDR3 is TGCGCCAGCAGCGGTAGCGGGAGGGCCGTAGATACGCAGTATTTT. Translation: CASSGSGRAVDTQYF.

The chain is built from TRBV9 and TRBJ2-1; 7 bases fit TRBD1. Germline lookup yields CDR1 SGDLS and CDR2 YYNGEE. The CDR3 consists of 12 residues. V dropped 3 bases and J dropped 7; count of bases not matched to a gene: 1. In nucleotides, the CDR3 is TGTGCCAGCAGCGGACAGGGAAATGAGCAGTTCTTC. Translated: CASSGQGNEQFF.

The chain is built from TRBV5-1 and TRBJ2-7, with 8 bases lining up with TRBD2. Trimming took 1 base from V and 4 from J; bases not matched to a gene: 10. CDR1 is SGHRS, CDR2 YFSETQ, per germline. The CDR3 consists of 16 residues. The CDR3 reads CASSLQVAGLFYEQYF. The CDR3 DNA reads as TGCGCCAGCAGCTTGCAGGTAGCGGGACTTTTTTACGAGCAGTACTTC.

The gene calls are TRBV9 and TRBJ2-7, with a weak D call TRBD1 (6 bases). The V gene's germline CDR1 is SGDLS and CDR2 YYNGEE. The CDR3 extends over 15 amino acids. Trimming removed 0 bases at V and 3 bases at J, with 13 bases between. CDR3: CASSVDRGQGYEQYF. The CDR3 nucleotides are TGTGCCAGCAGCGTAGATAGGGGACAAGGCTACGAGCAGTACTTC.

The chain links TRBV7-9 to TRBJ2-4; tentatively, D is TRBD1 (6 bases). The germline gives CDR1 SEHNR, CDR2 FQNEAQ (reference sequence). This CDR3 comprises 15 residues. Trimming took 1 base from V and 5 from J, leaving 12 bases between them. The CDR3 DNA sequence: TGTGCCAGCAGCTTAGATCAGGGGCCCCAAAACATTCAGTACTTC. This sequence encodes CASSLDQGPQNIQYF.

The rearrangement joins TRBV23-1 to TRBJ2-7; TRBD2 agrees at 8 bases. TRBV23-1 is sorted into the ORF group, with uncertain function. Trimming at V came to 0 bases and at J to 6 bases, leaving 10 bases not matched to a gene. The CDR3 totals 16 residues. In DNA, the CDR3 is TGCGCCAGCAGTCAATCAGCGGGAGCGAAAATAGGCGAGCAGTACTTC. Translation gives CASSQSAGAKIGEQYF.

The CDR3 DNA follows: TGCGCCAGCAGCCTCACGGGACTAGCGCCATACGAGCAGTACTTC. Residues: CASSLTGLAPYEQYF. V is TRBV4-1 and J is TRBJ2-7; TRBD2 matches 10 bases. CDR1 and CDR2 (germline): MGHRA, YSYEKL. Trimming at V came to 4 bases and at J to 4 bases, leaving 7 bases not matched to a gene. CDR3 size: 15 residues.

This chain connects TRBV5-6 to TRBJ2-3; 10 bases map to TRBD2. This CDR3 is 18 amino acids long. The V and J ends lost 3 bases and 1 base, in that order; junction bases with no gene match: 11. Germline V gene data show CDR1 as SGHDT and CDR2 as YYEEEE. CDR3 sequence: CASSSRLAGRSGTDTQYF. CDR3 coding DNA: TGTGCCAGCAGCTCCAGACTAGCGGGTCGATCTGGCACAGATACGCAGTATTTT.

The V and J genes are TRBV10-2 and TRBJ2-2; D may be TRBD1 (6 bases). CDR1 and CDR2 from the germline V gene are WSHSY and SAAADI. V was shortened by 4 bases and J by 6 bases, with 9 bases between the two germline ends. The CDR3 is made up of 13 amino acids. The CDR3 sequence: CASSVWTAGELFF. DNA of the CDR3: TGCGCCAGCAGTGTTTGGACAGCCGGGGAGCTGTTTTTT.

CDR3 sequence: CASSPGTGMGGYTF. The CDR3 DNA reads as TGTGCCAGCAGTCCCGGGACAGGGATGGGAGGCTACACCTTC. This sequence joins TRBV6-5 and TRBJ1-2; 9 positions agree with TRBD1. CDR3 size: 14 residues. Germline trimming cut 5 bases from V and 8 bases from J; bases unmatched to any gene: 9. From germline, CDR1 is MNHEY and CDR2 SVGAGI.

The V call is TRBV13, the J call TRBJ2-5, with 7 bases identical to TRBD1. Germline CDR1 is PRHDT and CDR2 is FYEKMQ (reference sequence). The trim removed 2 bases at V and 2 bases at J, leaving 8 bases unmatched. The CDR3 sequence is 16 residues long. The CDR3 coding sequence is TGTGCCAGCAGCTTATTGGCCCTGACAGGGCAAGAGACCCAGTACTTC. Residues: CASSLLALTGQETQYF.

J is TRBJ2-7 and V is TRBV6-6, with TRBD1 identical over 7 bases. The length of the CDR3 is 14 residues. Germline V lookup: CDR1 MNHNY, CDR2 SVGAGI (reference sequence). The V and J ends lost 6 bases and 0 bases, in that order; junction bases with no gene match: 5. CDR3 region: CASSPEGASYEQYF. The CDR3 region has the DNA TGTGCCAGCAGCCCCGAGGGGGCCTCCTACGAGCAGTACTTC.

The CDR3 region has the DNA TGTGCCAGCAGTTACTTCCCTGACAGTTACAATGAGCAGTTCTTC. This encodes CASSYFPDSYNEQFF. This rearrangement joins TRBV6-8 to TRBJ2-1, with D maybe TRBD1 (5 bases). The length of the CDR3 is 15 residues. Germline V gene lookup returns CDR1 MNHGY and CDR2 SAAAGT. V lost 1 base to trimming and J lost 4 bases, with 11 bases between them.

This chain joins TRBV28 and TRBJ1-1; D remains ambiguous. V dropped 7 bases and J dropped 2 bases, with 11 bases sitting between them. CDR1 is MDHEN and CDR2 is SYDVKM in the germline V gene. The CDR3 is 13 amino acids. In nucleotides, the CDR3 is TGTGCCAGCACCCCGGAGGGCAACACTGAAGCTTTCTTT. It translates to CASTPEGNTEAFF.

This chain uses TRBV6-1 with TRBJ2-2; D gene ambiguous. The CDR3 sequence is 14 residues long. In germline, CDR1 is MNHNS, CDR2 SASEGT. Trimming shortened V by 6 bases and J by 6 bases, and 14 bases separated the two germline ends. Here the CDR3 reads CASSFAARPGELFF. The CDR3 DNA is TGTGCCAGCAGCTTCGCGGCCCGGCCCGGGGAGCTGTTTTTT.

The rearrangement links TRBV6-6 to TRBJ2-7; no reliable D call. The CDR3 covers 16 residues. Germline CDR1 reads MNHNY; CDR2 reads SVGAGI (reference sequence). V was cut by 0 bases and J by 2 bases, with 14 bases left in between. The DNA of the CDR3 is TGTGCCAGCAGTTACTCATTCCGGGTTAAACCCTACGAGCAGTACTTC. Protein product: CASSYSFRVKPYEQYF.

The chain links TRBV25-1 to TRBJ1-5; D not resolved. V gave up 5 bases and J gave up 4 bases, with 9 bases separating them. The CDR3 length is 13 residues. Germline lookup yields CDR1 MGHDK and CDR2 SYGVNS. The CDR3 sequence is CASSPGVNQPQHF. CDR3 nucleotide sequence: TGTGCCAGCAGTCCGGGCGTAAATCAGCCCCAGCATTTT.

This clone was observed a single time. The chain uses TRBV5-4 and TRBJ2-1, with D unclear. Germline-derived CDR1 and CDR2 are SGHNT and YYREEE (reference sequence). The CDR3 totals 12 residues. Between the trimmed V and J ends, which lost 1 base and 7 bases, there was a span of 6 bases. The CDR3 DNA sequence: TGTGCCAGCAGCTTGAAGGTTAATGAGCAGTTCTTC. It encodes CASSLKVNEQFF.